The entry below gives a single T cell receptor beta chain sequence along with its context. The antigen it recognizes is unknown. The record has no base qualities; no much larger clone is one base away. The library was generated by the immunoSEQ multiplex PCR assay. Per the original workflow: A statistical classification framework was built for diagnosing cytomegalovirus status from the catalog of TCR beta chain sequences. TCRdb carries this immuneACCESS record with in-frame sequences only. Its versions omit some clonotypes, under half of them owing to an unresolved V gene in the studies checked, with the rest unexplained. Clone size and V and J calls were adopted from that table, with D and trimming inferred from the DNA. The sample profile shows roughly 140,000 clones; around 88% of them were found once. The biggest ten clones account for 7.5% to 8.5% of the sample. The donors were included in the validation cohort of 130 or so subjects, a group kept apart from the approximately 670-subject first cohort.

The data were taken from a study of cytomegalovirus exposure and HLA in healthy donors (TCRdb year 2017). Background on the whole study: According to a later analysis, the 120 or so validation repertoires were produced on the same platform as the roughly 600 repertoires of the first cohort. To predict cytomegalovirus infection status, the study brought together high-throughput TCR immunosequencing, statistical association of individual TCRs with disease status, and machine learning. Along with the approximately 700-subject first cohort, a separate validation cohort of more than 90 different subjects was used. The study aimed to test whether cataloging public T cell receptors could reveal signatures of past pathogen exposure. What the authors observed across the whole study: Cytomegalovirus status was reported to be diagnosed by the classifier with high specificity and sensitivity in both the original and validation cohorts. The study gave a list of about 170 TCR beta chains associated with cytomegalovirus. A later analysis found that TCRs clustered in the first cohort also tended to co-occur in the 130 or so validation repertoires, with approximately 95% of cluster scores above 0. While some public TCRs were present in many individuals, most TCR sequences turned up only very rarely across donors. In vitro tests confirmed that a few of the cytomegalovirus-associated TCR beta chains recognize cytomegalovirus antigens. A later analysis had no HLA typing for the validation cohort, so co-occurrence there was scored across all 110 or so repertoires. It was suggested by the authors that the approach could potentially be generalized to other disease states and immunological phenotypes.

V is pruned by 4 bases and J by 6 bases, leaving 5 bases of the junction without a gene match. CDR1 is given as SGHNT and CDR2 as YYREEE, both from the germline V gene (reference sequence). CDR3 length: 14 amino acids, cysteine to phenylalanine. The entry retains the CDR3 DNA only, 42 bases that are in frame from base 1. Specimen: PBMCs. Recombination connected TRBV5-4 to TRBJ1-4, with 8 junctional bases fitting TRBD1. The source is a woman aged 18-30 years in good health and CMV-seropositive. The nucleotide sequence is TGTGCCAGCAGCCCAATGGGACAGGATGAAAAACTGTTTTTT. Translation gives CASSPMGQDEKLFF. Reference TRBV5-4 and TRBJ1-4 genes cover what lies past the CDR3, so the full variable domain is ETGVTQSPTHLIKTRGQQVTLRCSSQSGHNTVSWYQQALGQGPQFIFQYYREEENGRGNFPPRFSGLQFPNYSSELNVNALELDDSALYLCASSPMGQDEKLFFGSGTQLSVL.